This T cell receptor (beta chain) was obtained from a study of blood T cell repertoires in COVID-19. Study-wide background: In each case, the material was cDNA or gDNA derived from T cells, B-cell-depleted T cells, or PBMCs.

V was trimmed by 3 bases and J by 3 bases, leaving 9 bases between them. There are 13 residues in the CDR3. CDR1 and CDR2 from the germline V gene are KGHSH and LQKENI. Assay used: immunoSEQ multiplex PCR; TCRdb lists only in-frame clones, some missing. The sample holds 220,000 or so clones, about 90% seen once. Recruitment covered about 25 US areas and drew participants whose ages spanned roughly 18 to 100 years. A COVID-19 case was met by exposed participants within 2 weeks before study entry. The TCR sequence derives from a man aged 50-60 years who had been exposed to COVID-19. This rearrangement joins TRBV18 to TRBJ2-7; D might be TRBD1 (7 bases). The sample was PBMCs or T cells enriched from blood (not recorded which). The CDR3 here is CASSPRGVYEQYF. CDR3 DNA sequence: TGTGCCAGCTCACCCAGGGGGGTCTACGAGCAGTACTTC.